This T cell receptor beta chain was sequenced during a study of OX40 agonist ivuxolimab in advanced cancers. The method was immunoSEQ multiplex PCR; TCRdb's version includes in-frame clones alone and lacks a portion of them. The data hold around 58,000 clones, with approximately 86% observed a single time. V was trimmed by 5 bases and J by 1 base, leaving 12 bases between them. This CDR3 comprises 14 residues. In germline, CDR1 is SQVTM, CDR2 ANQGSEA. The source of this sequence is an adult with an advanced solid tumor such as melanoma, head and neck, liver or kidney cancer. Sample: CD4+ or CD8+ T cells sorted from blood, taken in a trial of the OX40 agonist ivuxolimab. The chain is built from TRBV29-1 and TRBJ1-5; D is perhaps TRBD1 (5 bases). CDR3 nucleotides: TGCAGCGTTACCGGGGCCGGGAGCAATCAGCCCCAGCATTTT. Amino acids: CSVTGAGSNQPQHF. Filled out from reference TRBV29-1 and TRBJ1-5, the complete variable domain reads SAVISQKPSRDICQRGTSLTIQCQVDSQVTMMFWYRQQPGQSLTLIATANQGSEATYESGFVIDKFPISRPNLTFSTLTVSNMSPEDSSIYLCSVTGAGSNQPQHFGDGTRLSIL.